The T cell receptor beta chain under discussion was sequenced for a study of OX40 agonist ivuxolimab in advanced cancers. Notes on the research overall: Ivuxolimab was an agonistic, fully human IgG2 monoclonal antibody directed against OX40 (CD134), a costimulatory receptor. Intravenous ivuxolimab was administered to patients every 2 weeks at six dose levels: 0.01, 0.1, 0.3, 1.5, 3 and 10 mg/kg. Of the approximately 50 patients in dose escalation, about 20 had hepatocellular carcinoma, approximately 15 had melanoma, 9 had renal cell carcinoma and 9 had head and neck cancer. A male proportion of roughly 80% and a mean age of around 60 years, ranging from about 20 to 85, were recorded for the dose-escalation cohort. Patients were allowed to have had prior anti-PD-1, anti-PD-L1 or anti-CTLA-4 therapy, and approximately 40% of the dose-escalation patients had previously received checkpoint inhibitors. Three dose-escalation patients achieved partial responses, one with hepatocellular carcinoma and two with cutaneous melanoma. The point of sequencing TCRbeta in the periphery was to test whether ivuxolimab changed TCR sequence diversity and drove clonal T-cell expansion. The paper covers the monotherapy dose-escalation part of the phase I ivuxolimab trial, which included N ≈ 52 patients.

In regard to this clone: Its antigen remains undetermined. Qualities for individual bases were not recorded, and no much larger clone is one base off.

Patients with a history of autoimmune disease or receiving systemic immunosuppression were excluded from the trial. In every dose cohort, peripheral blood was drawn for TCR sequencing at baseline, cycle 4 day 1, and cycle 7 day 1. Samples were obtained from an open-label, multicenter, first-in-human phase I dose-escalation trial of ivuxolimab. Adults with locally advanced or metastatic melanoma, renal cell, hepatocellular, or head and neck squamous cell carcinoma were enrolled in the trial. Before TCR sequencing, CD4+ T cells and CD8+ T cells were sorted from peripheral blood as separate populations. Paper-wide results and their limitations: After ivuxolimab, expanded clones were on average more numerous among CD8+ T cells than among CD4+ T cells. Low levels of normalized T-cell clonal expansion were also seen in some nonresponding patients. At doses of 0.1 to 3.0 mg/kg, clonal expansion of both CD4+ and CD8+ blood T cells was observed from baseline to week 6. In the 0.1-3.0 mg/kg groups, partial responders had among the lowest normalized peripheral clonal expansion, particularly in CD8+ T cells. The antigen specificity of the clonally expanded peripheral T cells was not determined.

Genomic DNA was extracted from sorted cells for sequencing of the TCRbeta CDR3 region. The immunoSEQ Assay was used for sequencing of TCRbeta CDR3 regions. This immuneACCESS table, as held by TCRdb, lists in-frame sequences with V and J called but not all clones. Of the missing ones, under half trace to an unresolved V gene in checked studies; the others have no known cause. This sample comprises roughly 70,000 clones, under 95% of them detected only once. The leading ten clones occupy 5.9% of the sample. The sequencing used CD4+ or CD8+ T cells sorted from blood, collected in a trial of the OX40 agonist ivuxolimab. The receptor's source is an adult with an advanced solid tumor such as melanoma, head and neck, liver or kidney cancer.

The encoded CDR3 is CASSPGWLGANVLTF. The nucleotides are TGTGCCAGCAGCCCCGGTTGGCTTGGGGCCAACGTCCTGACTTTC. This receptor chain uses TRBV14 and TRBJ2-6, with the D gene uncertain. V is clipped by 4 bases and J by 3 bases, and the sequence between their germline boundaries is 10 bases long. Reading the germline V gene gives CDR1 SGHDN and CDR2 FVKESK. The cysteine opens and the phenylalanine closes a CDR3 of 15 amino acids. Of the read, only the CDR3 DNA is kept; its 45 bases are in frame from base 1. This CDR3, with the reference TRBV14 and TRBJ2-6 proteins standing in past its ends, gives the full variable domain EAGVTQFPSHSVIEKGQTVTLRCDPISGHDNLYWYRRVMGKEIKFLLHFVKESKQDESGMPNNRFLAERTGGTYSTLKVQPAELEDSGVYFCASSPGWLGANVLTFGAGSRLTVL.